The following is a T cell receptor (beta chain) sequence with its context. The data derive from a study of blood T cell repertoires in COVID-19. Turning to the study itself: Acute and convalescent COVID-19 samples came from the United States, Italy and Spain. T cells, B-cell-depleted T cells, or PBMCs provided the cDNA or gDNA that served as material.

The CDR3 has 17 amino acids. The germline CDR1 and CDR2 sequences are SEHNR and FQNEAQ (reference sequence). The V and J ends lost 5 bases and 0 bases, in that order; junction bases with no gene match: 9. In the authors' workflow: It was from reference gene primer amplification that nucleated cell counts were estimated. TCRdb's table, derived via immunoSEQ multiplex PCR, lists solely in-frame clones and lacks some. That table is the source of V, J and clone size, and D and trimming were worked out from the DNA. The sample contains 75,000 to 100,000 clones, 80% to 90% of which appear only once. Sequenced: peripheral blood. The rearrangement joins TRBV7-9 to TRBJ2-7; 11 nucleotides line up with TRBD1. This sequence was found in a woman over 75 with acute or convalescent COVID-19. CDR3 sequence (DNA): TGTGCCAGCAGCCTGAAGGGACAGGGGGTCCTCTCCTACGAGCAGTACTTC. Protein sequence: CASSLKGQGVLSYEQYF.